This T cell receptor (beta chain) stems from a study of naive and memory T cell subsets. General observations from the study: A few larger clonotypes appeared in naive repertoires, especially CD8, possibly memory cells re-expressing CD45RA.

V was trimmed by 3 bases and J by 5 bases, leaving 14 bases between them. Germline V gives CDR1 SQVTM, CDR2 ANQGSEA. The CDR3 spans 14 residues. This clonotype was observed at least ten times. Its antigen is still unknown. Two oligonucleotides, mixed equimolar, formed the beta constant-region primer covering TRBC1 and TRBC2. Four rounds of PCR amplified the ligated cDNA using nested alpha and beta constant-region primers plus SP2. TCRdb fed the UMI-ligation and nested PCR reads into MiXCR, producing one record per CDR3 protein. The table lists 150,000 or so distinct CDR3 sequences, approximately 24% of them singletons.

This clonotype was obtained from a human donor in good health. The sequenced material came from naive CD4+ T cells from blood. The genes are TRBV29-1 and TRBJ2-1, with D possibly TRBD2 on 5 matching bases. The CDR3 region is CSVETHLGDNEQFF. The CDR3 nucleotides are TGCAGCGTTGAGACCCATCTCGGGGACAATGAGCAGTTCTTC.